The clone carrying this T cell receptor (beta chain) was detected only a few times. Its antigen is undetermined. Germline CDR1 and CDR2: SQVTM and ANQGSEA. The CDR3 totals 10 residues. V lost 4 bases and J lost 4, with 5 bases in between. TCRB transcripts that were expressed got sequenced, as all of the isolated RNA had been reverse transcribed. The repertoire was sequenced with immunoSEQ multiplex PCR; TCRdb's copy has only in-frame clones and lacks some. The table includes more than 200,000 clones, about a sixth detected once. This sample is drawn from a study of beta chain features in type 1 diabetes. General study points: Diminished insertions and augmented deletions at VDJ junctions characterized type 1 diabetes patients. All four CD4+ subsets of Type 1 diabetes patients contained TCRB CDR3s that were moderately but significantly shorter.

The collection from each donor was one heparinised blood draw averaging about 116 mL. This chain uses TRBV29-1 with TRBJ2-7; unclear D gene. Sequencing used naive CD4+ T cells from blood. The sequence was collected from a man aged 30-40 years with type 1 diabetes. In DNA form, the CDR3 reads TGCAGCGTTGGGGGTTACGAGCAGTACTTC. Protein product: CSVGGYEQYF.